These T cell receptor beta chains were read from a single sample in a study of blood T cell repertoires in COVID-19. The method was immunoSEQ multiplex PCR; TCRdb's version includes in-frame clones alone and lacks a portion of them. The repertoire holds approximately 74,000 clones, with approximately 80% as singletons. Specimen: peripheral blood. These receptors were collected from an elderly man with active or convalescent COVID-19. The CDR3 runs from the conserved cysteine through the conserved F or W. D genes are given only for firm matches. Rows may omit the clone size; those that give it use once, few, many or a size class.

d_call	v_call	clone_size	j_call	cdr3_nt	cdr3_aa
TRBD1	TRBV7-2	.	TRBJ2-5	TGTGCCAGCAGCCTGGGGCGGACAGGCCAATCGCCGACCCAGTACTTC	CASSLGRTGQSPTQYF
TRBD2	TRBV2	.	TRBJ2-3	TGTGCCAGCAGTGTTTCGGCGGGGGCAGATACGCAGTATTTT	CASSVSAGADTQYF
.	TRBV19	.	TRBJ2-2	TGTGCCAGTAGTATAACGGTGAACACCGGGGAGCTGTTTTTT	CASSITVNTGELFF
TRBD1	TRBV7-6	.	TRBJ2-3	TGTGCCAGCAGCTCCCGGGACAGGGGGGGCACAGATACGCAGTATTTT	CASSSRDRGGTDTQYF
.	TRBV28	.	TRBJ2-7	TGTGCCAGCAGAAGCGCTTCCAATCAGCAGTACTTC	CASRSASNQQYF
.	TRBV19	.	TRBJ1-2	TGTGCCAGTAGTATAGGGGCCAAGTCTGGCTACACCTTC	CASSIGAKSGYTF
.	TRBV1	.	TRBJ2-2	TGCACCAGCAGCCAAGATAACGGGACGAACACCGGGGAGCTGTTTTTT	CTSSQDNGTNTGELFF
TRBD1	TRBV5-1	.	TRBJ1-6	TGCGCCAGCAGCTTGGCCCGGCCGGGACAGGGTTATTCACCCCTCCACTTT	CASSLARPGQGYSPLHF
TRBD1	TRBV5-8	.	TRBJ1-5	TGTGCCAGCAGCTTGGGGGACAGGAGGAATCAGCCCCAGCATTTT	CASSLGDRRNQPQHF
TRBD2	TRBV7-9	.	TRBJ2-3	TGTGCCAGCAGCCTAAGACTAGCGGGAGTTTTTACAGATACGCAGTATTTT	CASSLRLAGVFTDTQYF
TRBD2	TRBV19	.	TRBJ2-5	TGTGCCAGTAGTATAGTTGCGGGAGGGCCACAAGAGACCCAGTACTTC	CASSIVAGGPQETQYF
TRBD2	TRBV5-1	.	TRBJ2-7	TGCGCCAGCAGCTTGGTTGGTAGCGGGAGAGGCGAGCAGTACTTC	CASSLVGSGRGEQYF
.	TRBV5-4	.	TRBJ1-6	TGTGCCAGCAGCCGTACGCAGGCTGGGGCGAATTCACCCCTCCACTTT	CASSRTQAGANSPLHF
TRBD2	TRBV11-3	.	TRBJ2-3	TGTGCCAGCAGCCCCGGGACTAGCGGAATAAGAGGCACAGATACGCAGTATTTT	CASSPGTSGIRGTDTQYF
.	TRBV12-3/TRBV12-4	once	TRBJ2-2	TGTGCCAGCAGTTTGGCAAGCACCGGGGAGCTGTTTTTT	CASSLASTGELFF
.	TRBV6-2/TRBV6-3	.	TRBJ2-2	TGTGCCAGCAGTTATTTAGCGGACACCGGGGAGCTGTTTTTT	CASSYLADTGELFF
.	TRBV6-5	.	TRBJ1-2	TGTGCCAGCAGTTATAACAGGGAATACGGCTACACCTTC	CASSYNREYGYTF
.	TRBV7-6	.	TRBJ2-7	TGTGCCAGCAGCTTAGGGGTGGGGGGGCACCACGAGCAGTACTTC	CASSLGVGGHHEQYF
.	TRBV30	.	TRBJ1-3	TGTGCCTGGAGTCTGCGTTCTGGAAACACCATATATTTT	CAWSLRSGNTIYF
TRBD1	TRBV12-5	.	TRBJ1-2	TGTGCTAGTGGTTCTCCAGACAGGGTCTATGGCTACACCTTC	CASGSPDRVYGYTF
TRBD1	TRBV2	.	TRBJ1-2	TGTGCCAGCAGACCCGGGACAGCGTATGGCCACACCTTC	CASRPGTAYGHTF
TRBD2	TRBV3-1/TRBV3-2	.	TRBJ2-1	TGTGCCAGCAGCCAGGCGGGAGAATCCTACAATGAGCAGTTCTTC	CASSQAGESYNEQFF
TRBD1	TRBV3-1/TRBV3-2	.	TRBJ2-1	TGTGCCAGCAGCCAACAAACAGGGGCCTACAATGAGCAGTTCTTC	CASSQQTGAYNEQFF
.	TRBV10-3	.	TRBJ2-7	TGTGCCATCAGTGAGAGCAGGGGTTATTATGCCCACGAGGTCGAGCAGTACTTC	CAISESRGYYAHEVEQYF
.	TRBV7-9	.	TRBJ1-1	TGTGCCAGCAGTCAACAGGCGTTGAACACTGAAGCTTTCTTT	CASSQQALNTEAFF
.	TRBV12-3/TRBV12-4	.	TRBJ2-1	TGTGCCAGCAGTCTCCAGGGGCCCGATGAGCAGTTCTTC	CASSLQGPDEQFF
TRBD2	TRBV6-5	.	TRBJ2-7	TGTGCCAGCACTGCGGGAGGGACCTACGAGCAGTACTTC	CASTAGGTYEQYF
TRBD1	TRBV2	.	TRBJ2-7	TGTGCCAGCAGGGGGACAGAAAAGTACTTC	CASRGTEKYF
TRBD1	TRBV6-5	.	TRBJ2-7	TGTGCCAGCAGTTTCCGGGACAGGGAGACCTACGAGCAGTACTTC	CASSFRDRETYEQYF
TRBD1	TRBV24-1	.	TRBJ2-2	TGTGCCACCAGTGATTTACAGGGGAGGGAGCTGTTTTTT	CATSDLQGRELFF
.	TRBV7-8	.	TRBJ2-3	TGTGCCAGCAGCCCTAGGTACGGTACGCAGTATTTT	CASSPRYGTQYF
.	TRBV28	.	TRBJ1-2	TGTGCCAGCAGTTCCGTCGACACCTCGTATGGCTACACCTTC	CASSSVDTSYGYTF
TRBD1	TRBV29-1	.	TRBJ1-2	TGCAGCGTAGGGGACAGGTCTTATGGCTACACCTTC	CSVGDRSYGYTF
TRBD1	TRBV5-4	.	TRBJ2-5	TGTGCCAGCAGACGGACAGGGATTGGAGAGACCCAGTACTTC	CASRRTGIGETQYF
.	TRBV27	.	TRBJ1-5	TGTGCCAGCACCTCACAGTATAGCAATCAGCCCCAGCATTTT	CASTSQYSNQPQHF
.	TRBV27	few	TRBJ2-1	TGTGCCAGCAGTCCTCAGAGCAGGGGCATGAATGAGCAGTTCTTC	CASSPQSRGMNEQFF
.	TRBV2	.	TRBJ1-1	TGTGCCAGCAGTGAAGTAAACCTAAGGGGGACTGAAGCTTTCTTT	CASSEVNLRGTEAFF
TRBD1	TRBV4-3	once	TRBJ1-2	TGCGCCAGCAGCCAAGATCTACCAGGACAGGGTGGTTATGGCTACACCTTC	CASSQDLPGQGGYGYTF
.	TRBV2	.	TRBJ1-2	TGTGCCAGCAGGGTCCAGTTGGGCTACACCTTC	CASRVQLGYTF
TRBD2	TRBV12-5	.	TRBJ2-5	TGTGCTAGTGGTTACCCAAAGCGAGCGGGGGGCGACCAAGAGACCCAGTACTTC	CASGYPKRAGGDQETQYF
.	TRBV21-1	.	TRBJ1-3	TGTGCCAGCAGCAAAGGGGTGGGGACAGGGTGTTGTGGAAACACCATATATTTT	CASSKGVGTGCCGNTIYF
.	TRBV12-5	.	TRBJ2-2	TGTGCTAGTGGTTTGGACTCAGGGAACACCGGGGAGCTGTTTTTT	CASGLDSGNTGELFF
TRBD1	TRBV9	.	TRBJ2-2	TGTGCCAGCAGTAGACAGGGGCACACCGGGGAGCTGTTTTTT	CASSRQGHTGELFF
.	TRBV10-3	few	TRBJ1-2	TGTGCCATCAGTGGGGGACAAGGGAGAGGCTACACCTTC	CAISGGQGRGYTF
.	TRBV10-2	.	TRBJ1-2	TGCGCCAGCAGTGAGTCGCCTGGAGGTTCTCGAATAGGTGGCTACACCTTC	CASSESPGGSRIGGYTF
.	TRBV14	.	TRBJ2-7	TGTGCCAGCAGCCACGGGTACGAGCAGTACTTC	CASSHGYEQYF
.	TRBV7-2	.	TRBJ2-1	TGTGCCAGCAGACGGATAGCGGCCTCCTACAATGAGCAGTTCTTC	CASRRIAASYNEQFF
.	TRBV7-2	.	TRBJ2-1	TGTGCCAGCAGCTTAAGGCCCGCGGTGATAGCGTCCTACAATGAGCAGTTCTTC	CASSLRPAVIASYNEQFF
.	TRBV10-3	.	TRBJ1-2	TGTGCCATCAGTGTTGGCGGCAACTATGGCTACACCTTC	CAISVGGNYGYTF
TRBD1	TRBV11-3	.	TRBJ2-3	TGTGCCAGCAGCAGAAGGACAGGGGGTGTGGCAGATACGCAGTATTTT	CASSRRTGGVADTQYF
.	TRBV28	few	TRBJ1-5	TGTGCCAGCAGCCCTCCGGGCAATCAGCCCCAGCATTTT	CASSPPGNQPQHF
.	TRBV30	few	TRBJ1-5	TGTGCCTGGAGTTTGAAGGGGAATCAGCCCCAGCATTTT	CAWSLKGNQPQHF
TRBD1	TRBV10-2	.	TRBJ2-6	TGCGCCAGCAGTAGACCGGGACAGTCGAGCTCTGGGGCCAACGTCCTGACTTTC	CASSRPGQSSSGANVLTF